This TCR beta chain was identified in a study of long-term antiretroviral therapy in people with HIV. The authors ran the immunoSEQ assay, v3.0, at survey level. Sequencing was designed to cover about 40,000-55,000 T-cell genomes in each sample. Sequenced by immunoSEQ multiplex PCR; TCRdb stores in-frame clones only, minus some. The data show around 11,000 clones, about four fifths seen once. General study findings and limits: Controls showed broader CDR3 length ranges than did the HIV repertoires.

CDR1 is SGHAT, CDR2 FQNNGV, per germline. The CDR3 is 14 residues long. Trimming removed 4 bases from V and 7 bases from J; junction bases left unmatched: 6. Notes on this clone: Its antigen is unknown.

The chain recombines TRBV11-2 with TRBJ1-4; 7 nucleotides match TRBD1. The sample was unsorted PBMCs, taken 1.8 years after starting antiretroviral therapy. This clonotype was sampled from a man between 40 and 49 years old with HIV. The CDR3 sequence: CASSSLDRAEKLFF. Written as DNA, the CDR3 is TGTGCCAGCAGCTCCCTCGACAGGGCTGAAAAACTGTTTTTT.